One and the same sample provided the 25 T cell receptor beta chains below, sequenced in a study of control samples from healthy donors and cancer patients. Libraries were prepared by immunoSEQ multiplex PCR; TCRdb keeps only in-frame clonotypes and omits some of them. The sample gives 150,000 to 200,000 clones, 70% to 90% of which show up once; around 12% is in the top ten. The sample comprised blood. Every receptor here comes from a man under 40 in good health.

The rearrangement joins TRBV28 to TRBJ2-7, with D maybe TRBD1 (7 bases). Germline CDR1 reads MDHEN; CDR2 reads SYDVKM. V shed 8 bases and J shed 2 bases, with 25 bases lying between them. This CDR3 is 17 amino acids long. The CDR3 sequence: CASGGQGESLRAYEQYF. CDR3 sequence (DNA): TGTGCCAGCGGGGGGCAGGGGGAAAGCTTGAGGGCCTACGAGCAGTACTTC. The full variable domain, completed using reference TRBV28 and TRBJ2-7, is DVKVTQSSRYLVKRTGEKVFLECVQDMDHENMFWYRQDPGLGLRLIYFSYDVKMKEKGDIPEGYSVSREKKERFSLILESASTNQTSMYLCASGGQGESLRAYEQYFGPGTRLTVT.

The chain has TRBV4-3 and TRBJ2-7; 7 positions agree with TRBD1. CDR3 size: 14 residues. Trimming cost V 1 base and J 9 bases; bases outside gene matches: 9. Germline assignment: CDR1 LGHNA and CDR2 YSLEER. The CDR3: CASSQVLGGRGQYF. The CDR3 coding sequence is TGCGCCAGCAGCCAAGTCTTAGGGGGCCGAGGGCAGTACTTC.

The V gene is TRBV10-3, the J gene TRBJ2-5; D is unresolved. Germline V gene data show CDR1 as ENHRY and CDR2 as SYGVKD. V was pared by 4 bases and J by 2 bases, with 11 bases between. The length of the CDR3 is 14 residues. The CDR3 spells CAISVGLDQETQYF. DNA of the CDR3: TGTGCCATCAGTGTTGGGCTAGATCAAGAGACCCAGTACTTC.

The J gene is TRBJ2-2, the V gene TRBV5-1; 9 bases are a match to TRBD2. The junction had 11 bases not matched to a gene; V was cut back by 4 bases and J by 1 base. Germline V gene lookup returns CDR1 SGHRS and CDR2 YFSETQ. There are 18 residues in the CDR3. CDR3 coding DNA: TGCGCCAGCAGCCAGCCTTTAGCGGGGGCGCAGAACACCGGGGAGCTGTTTTTT. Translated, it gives CASSQPLAGAQNTGELFF.

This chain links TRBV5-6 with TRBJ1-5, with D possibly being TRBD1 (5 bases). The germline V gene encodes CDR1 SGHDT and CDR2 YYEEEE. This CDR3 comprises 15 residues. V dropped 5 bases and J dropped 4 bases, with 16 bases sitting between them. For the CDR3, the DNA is TGTGCCAGCAGTCAAACGGGACTTCGTAATCAGCCCCAGCATTTT. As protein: CASSQTGLRNQPQHF.

CDR3 nucleotides: TGCGCCAGCAGCTTGGTCGGGGGTGATGGCTACACCTTC. It codes for CASSLVGGDGYTF. The chain has TRBV5-1 and TRBJ1-2; D perhaps matches TRBD1 (5 bases). Germline CDR1 SGHRS, CDR2 YFSETQ. V shed 0 bases and J shed 6 bases, with 9 bases lying between them. The CDR3 totals 13 residues.

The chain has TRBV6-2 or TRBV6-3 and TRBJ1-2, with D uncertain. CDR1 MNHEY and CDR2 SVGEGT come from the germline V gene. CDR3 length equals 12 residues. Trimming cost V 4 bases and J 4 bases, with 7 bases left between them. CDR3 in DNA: TGTGCCAGCAGTTTGGGAGGCTATGGCTACACCTTC. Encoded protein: CASSLGGYGYTF.

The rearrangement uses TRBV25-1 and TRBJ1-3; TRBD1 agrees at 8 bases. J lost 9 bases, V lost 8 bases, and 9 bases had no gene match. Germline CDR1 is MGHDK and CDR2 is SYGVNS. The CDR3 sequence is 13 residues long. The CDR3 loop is CASCGQGLSTIYF. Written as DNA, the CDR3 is TGTGCCAGCTGCGGACAGGGATTAAGCACCATATATTTT.

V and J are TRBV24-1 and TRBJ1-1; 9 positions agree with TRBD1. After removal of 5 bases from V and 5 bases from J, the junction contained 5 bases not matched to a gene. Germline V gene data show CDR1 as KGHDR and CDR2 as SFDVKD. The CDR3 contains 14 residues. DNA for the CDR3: TGTGCCACCAGTGCGACAGGGGGAGGGACTGAAGCTTTCTTT. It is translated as CATSATGGGTEAFF.

As DNA, the CDR3 is TGCGCCACCGATAGAGGGGGACAGGGTCCGGAGACCCAGTACTTC. Protein: CATDRGGQGPETQYF. The V gene is TRBV5-1, the J gene TRBJ2-5; 9 bases match TRBD1. The CDR3 runs to 15 residues. After removal of 9 bases from V and 5 bases from J, the junction contained 14 bases not matched to a gene. CDR1 is SGHRS, CDR2 YFSETQ, per germline.

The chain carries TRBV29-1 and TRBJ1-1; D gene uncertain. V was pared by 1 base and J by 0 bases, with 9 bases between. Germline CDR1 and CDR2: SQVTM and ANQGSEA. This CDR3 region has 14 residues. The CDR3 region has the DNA TGCAGCGTTGAAGGCCGGACGGTGAACACTGAAGCTTTCTTT. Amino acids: CSVEGRTVNTEAFF.

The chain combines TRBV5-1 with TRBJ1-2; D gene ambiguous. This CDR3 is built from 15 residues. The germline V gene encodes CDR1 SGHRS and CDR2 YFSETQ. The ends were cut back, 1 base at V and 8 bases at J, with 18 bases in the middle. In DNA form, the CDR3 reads TGCGCCAGCAGCTTGTCCGCCAGCGCAGCATTGGGCTACACCTTC. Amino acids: CASSLSASAALGYTF.

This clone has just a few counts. The CDR3 DNA is TGCAGCGTTGAGATGGCCCACCCGACCCAGTACTTC. Protein: CSVEMAHPTQYF. The chain couples TRBV29-1 to TRBJ2-5; D gene uncertain. V dropped 3 bases and J dropped 7 bases, with 12 bases sitting between them. The CDR3 loop spans 12 amino acids. Germline CDR1 reads SQVTM; CDR2 reads ANQGSEA.

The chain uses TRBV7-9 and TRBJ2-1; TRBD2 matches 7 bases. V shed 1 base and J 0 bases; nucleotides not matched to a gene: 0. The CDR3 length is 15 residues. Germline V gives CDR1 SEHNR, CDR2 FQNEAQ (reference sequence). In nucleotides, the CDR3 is TGTGCCAGCAGCTTAGGGACTAGCTCCTACAATGAGCAGTTCTTC. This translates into CASSLGTSSYNEQFF.

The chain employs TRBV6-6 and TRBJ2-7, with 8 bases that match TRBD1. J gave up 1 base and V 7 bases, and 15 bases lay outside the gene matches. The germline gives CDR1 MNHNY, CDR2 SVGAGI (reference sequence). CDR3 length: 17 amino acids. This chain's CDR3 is CASTRKGTGGISYEQYF. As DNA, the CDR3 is TGTGCCAGCACTCGCAAGGGCACAGGGGGGATATCCTACGAGCAGTACTTC.

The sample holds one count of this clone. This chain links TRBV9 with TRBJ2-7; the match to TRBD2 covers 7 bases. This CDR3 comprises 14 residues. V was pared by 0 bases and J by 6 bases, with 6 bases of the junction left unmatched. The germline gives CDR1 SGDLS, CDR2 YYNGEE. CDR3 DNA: TGTGCCAGCAGCGTAGCTGTGGGGGGGGGCGAGCAGTACTTC. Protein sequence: CASSVAVGGGEQYF.

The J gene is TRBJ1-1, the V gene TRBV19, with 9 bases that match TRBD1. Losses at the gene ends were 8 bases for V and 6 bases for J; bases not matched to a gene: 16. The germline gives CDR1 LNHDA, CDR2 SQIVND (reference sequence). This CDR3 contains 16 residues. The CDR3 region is CASGGTGRQWRSEAFF. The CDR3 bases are TGTGCCAGTGGAGGGACAGGGAGACAGTGGAGGTCTGAAGCTTTCTTT.

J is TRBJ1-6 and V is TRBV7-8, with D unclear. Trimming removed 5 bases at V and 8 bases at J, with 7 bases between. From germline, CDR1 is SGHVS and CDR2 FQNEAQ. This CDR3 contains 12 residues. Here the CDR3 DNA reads TGTGCCAGCAGCCATGCTGATTCACCCCTCCACTTT. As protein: CASSHADSPLHF.

The chain's CDR3 is CASSVGLGGENEQYF. The DNA of the CDR3 is TGTGCCAGCAGCGTAGGGCTAGGAGGGGAGAACGAGCAGTACTTC. The rearrangement uses TRBV9 and TRBJ2-7, with D perhaps TRBD2 (6 bases). The ends were cut back, 0 bases at V and 5 bases at J, with 15 bases in the middle. The CDR3 loop spans 15 amino acids. The germline V gene encodes CDR1 SGDLS and CDR2 YYNGEE.

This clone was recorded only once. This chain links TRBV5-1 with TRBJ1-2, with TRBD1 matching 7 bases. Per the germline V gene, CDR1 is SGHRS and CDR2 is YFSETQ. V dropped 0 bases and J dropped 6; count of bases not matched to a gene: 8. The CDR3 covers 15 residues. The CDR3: CASSLVLGQEDGYTF. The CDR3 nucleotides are TGCGCCAGCAGCTTGGTTCTTGGACAGGAGGATGGCTACACCTTC.

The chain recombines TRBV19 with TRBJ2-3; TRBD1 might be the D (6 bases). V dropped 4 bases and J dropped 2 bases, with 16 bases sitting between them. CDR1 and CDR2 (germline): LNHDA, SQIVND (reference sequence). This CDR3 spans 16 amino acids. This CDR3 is CASSSRQAGFTDTQYF. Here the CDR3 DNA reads TGTGCCAGTAGTAGTAGACAGGCTGGCTTCACAGATACGCAGTATTTT.

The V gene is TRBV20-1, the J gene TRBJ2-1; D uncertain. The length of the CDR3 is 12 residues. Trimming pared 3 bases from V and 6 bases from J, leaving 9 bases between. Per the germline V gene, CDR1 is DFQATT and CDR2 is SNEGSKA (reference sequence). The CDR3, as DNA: TGCAGTGCTAGTAACAGAGCCAATGAGCAGTTCTTC. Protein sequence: CSASNRANEQFF.

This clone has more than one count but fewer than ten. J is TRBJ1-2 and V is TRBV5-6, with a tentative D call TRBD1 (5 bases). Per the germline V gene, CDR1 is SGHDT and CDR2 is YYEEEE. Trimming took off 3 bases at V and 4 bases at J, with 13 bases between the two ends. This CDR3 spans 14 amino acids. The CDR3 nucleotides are TGTGCCAGCAGCTCCGTGGGGGGGACCTATGGCTACACCTTC. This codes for CASSSVGGTYGYTF.

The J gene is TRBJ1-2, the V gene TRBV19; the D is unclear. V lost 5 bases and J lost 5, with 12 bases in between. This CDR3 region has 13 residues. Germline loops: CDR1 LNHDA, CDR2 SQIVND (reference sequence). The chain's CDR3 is CASSGGIPYGYTF. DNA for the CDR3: TGTGCCAGTAGTGGCGGGATACCATATGGCTACACCTTC.

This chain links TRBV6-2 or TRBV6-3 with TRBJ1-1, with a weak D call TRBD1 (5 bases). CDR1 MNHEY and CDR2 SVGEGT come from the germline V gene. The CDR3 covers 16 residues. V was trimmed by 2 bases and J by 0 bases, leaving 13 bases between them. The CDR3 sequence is CASSYNPGVLNTEAFF. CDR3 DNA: TGTGCCAGCAGTTACAACCCGGGGGTGCTGAACACTGAAGCTTTCTTT.